This TCR beta chain is drawn from a study of CD8 T cells in ankylosing spondylitis. Overall study findings and caveats: A subset of motif variants has previously been described in the synovial fluid and blood of reactive arthritis. One TCR beta motif, made up of several highly homologous variants, appeared characteristic of ankylosing spondylitis blood.

V lost 1 base, J lost 3 bases, and 6 bases stayed unmatched. CDR1 ENHRY and CDR2 SYGVKD come from the germline V gene. The CDR3 length is 16 residues. In the case of this clonotype: The antigen is not known.

TCRdb reanalysed the 5' RACE reads using MiXCR and keeps one entry per CDR3 protein. The sample includes just under 550,000 distinct CDR3 sequences, over 9.5% of them seen just once. Sequencing was performed on blood, either unsorted or a sorted T cell fraction (not recorded which). The receptor was isolated from a male donor with ankylosing spondylitis. The chain recombines TRBV10-3 with TRBJ1-5; 7 bases agree with TRBD1. CDR3 sequence: CAISEWGTVDNQPQHF. Written as DNA, the CDR3 is TGTGCCATCAGTGAGTGGGGGACAGTAGACAATCAGCCCCAGCATTTT.